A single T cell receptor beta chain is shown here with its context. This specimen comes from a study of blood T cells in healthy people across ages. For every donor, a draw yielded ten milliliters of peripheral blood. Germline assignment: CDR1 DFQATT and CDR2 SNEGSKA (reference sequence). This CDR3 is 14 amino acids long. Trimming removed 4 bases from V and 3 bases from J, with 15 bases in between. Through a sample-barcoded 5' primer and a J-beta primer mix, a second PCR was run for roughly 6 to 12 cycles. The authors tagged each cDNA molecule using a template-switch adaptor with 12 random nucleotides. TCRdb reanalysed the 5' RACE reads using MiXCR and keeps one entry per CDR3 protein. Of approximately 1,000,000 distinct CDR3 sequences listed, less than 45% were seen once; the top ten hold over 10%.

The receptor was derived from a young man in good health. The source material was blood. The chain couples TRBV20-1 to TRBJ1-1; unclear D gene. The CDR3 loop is CSATGPTDDTEAFF. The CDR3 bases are TGCAGTGCTACGGGCCCGACTGACGACACTGAAGCTTTCTTT.